This T cell receptor beta chain was documented in a study of T cell repertoires in ileal Crohn's disease (dated by TCRdb to between 2018 and 2021). About the full investigation: The median duration of disease was approximately eight years, and at the time of surgery approximately 34% of patients were active smokers. All patients had surgery for a complication: stricturing disease in about 60% and penetrating disease in about 39%. Roughly half of the patients were given postoperative therapy, with about 19 on anti-TNF agents and about a dozen on thiopurines. M6 samples were neoterminal ileum biopsies taken at postoperative colonoscopy. The TCR repertoire was analysed in approximately 60 patients with Crohn's disease drawn from a prospective multicentre cohort. The study was conducted in parallel with a multicentre cohort built to find predictors of early endoscopic recurrence after ileocolonic resection. A Rutgeerts score above i0 was used to define endoscopic postoperative recurrence. A total of about 170 mucosal samples from about 57 patients were sequenced, collected from several sites on the surgical specimen and at postoperative endoscopy. Beyond this particular receptor, the publication reports: Endoscopic recurrence was found to be associated with higher high-frequency clone percentages at surgery, and recurrence was observed in all patients with clonality above 26.8% (18/57). Postoperative endoscopy timing varied within the first year after surgery, with a median delay of around 6.8 months. Patients who were active smokers at surgery had a significantly higher proportion of clonal expansions than non-smokers (around 25% vs 18%, p=0.02). Mucosal CD4 and CD8 T cells were sorted and sequenced only in a subgroup of patients, the size of which was not stated. Compared with CD4 T cells, sorted CD8 T cells contained more high-frequency clones, which suggests that the mucosal expansions were mostly CD8.

The CDR3 spans 13 residues, from the cysteine through the phenylalanine. Of all the DNA, just the CDR3 is kept, 39 bases in frame from base 1. V is clipped by 3 bases and J by 4 bases, and the sequence between their germline boundaries is 10 bases long. According to the germline V gene, CDR1 reads SGHDT and CDR2 reads YYEEEE. Five hundred nanograms of biopsy DNA per sample were submitted for commercial TCRB immunosequencing. A two-step, amplification bias-controlled multiplex PCR was used by Adaptive Biotechnology to amplify CDR3 regions from genomic DNA. In the first PCR, primers covered every V and J gene segment, and in the second PCR, barcodes and Illumina adapters were added. CDR3 libraries were sequenced using an Illumina instrument. In the original analysis: The analysis used both the pipelines supplied by the vendor and custom analysis of the raw data in R/Bioconductor with R version 3.3.0. Clonality, which ranges from 0 to 1, was calculated as the inverse of the normalised Shannon entropy across all productive clones. High-frequency clones were defined as the share of the repertoire occupied by the top 100 clones, with only clones passing a 95% confidence test being retained. Repertoire diversity was measured with the Simpson index, and overlap between samples was measured with the Morisita-Horn index. Entries here come from immuneACCESS through TCRdb and include only in-frame sequences with V and J called. Some clones fail to appear in such tables; in the studies checked, an unresolved V gene covers under half of the shortfall, and the cause of the remainder is unknown. V and J calls and clone size are given by that table; D and trimming were obtained from the DNA. Within this sample are some 60,000 clones, with 85% to 90% of them counted one time only. About 2% of the sample goes to the ten largest clones.

Reading the label with the study, this specimen's time point is: neoterminal ileum biopsy at postoperative endoscopy, about 6 months after surgery. Adults with ileal or ileocolonic Crohn's disease for whom ileocolonic resection was indicated were considered eligible. Before DNA extraction, whole ileal mucosal biopsies were kept frozen at -80 degrees C. A TRizol-based method was used to extract genomic DNA from the frozen whole biopsies, and the DNA was quantified with a NanoDrop 2000 spectrophotometer. Comments on this clone: Its antigen is not yet known. One base away there is no much larger clone; base qualities are not given.

The chain is made from TRBV5-6 and TRBJ1-2; confidence is insufficient to name the D gene. The clonotype was recovered from an adult with Crohn's disease. What was sequenced was ileal tissue. The bases are TGTGCCAGCAGCTCGTTGACAACCTATGGCTACACCTTC. It codes for CASSSLTTYGYTF.